Listed below are T cell receptor beta chains from one sample, sequenced in a study of cytomegalovirus exposure and HLA in healthy donors. Assay: immunoSEQ multiplex PCR; the TCRdb copy retains only in-frame clones and omits some. The data hold 200,000 to 250,000 clones, with over 75% observed a single time. The sample taken for sequencing was PBMCs. The source is a human donor in good health. Each CDR3 is given with its conserved first and last residue. The D gene is left open where the match is weak. Clone size appears in some rows only: once, few, many, or a class for an expanded clone.

clone size: .; V gene: TRBV2; J gene: TRBJ2-7; D gene: .; CDR3 DNA: TGTGCCAGCTTCCGGAGGGAGTCCCACGAGCAGTACTTC; CDR3 protein: CASFRRESHEQYF
clone size: .; V gene: TRBV6-5; J gene: TRBJ2-7; D gene: TRBD2; CDR3 DNA: TGTGCCAGCCACGGCGTAGCGGGACTTAACTACGAGCAGTACTTC; CDR3 protein: CASHGVAGLNYEQYF
clone size: .; V gene: TRBV18; J gene: TRBJ2-7; D gene: TRBD1; CDR3 DNA: TGTGCCAGCTCACCGGGACAGGGTTACTCCTACGAGCAGTACTTC; CDR3 protein: CASSPGQGYSYEQYF
clone size: .; V gene: TRBV7-9; J gene: TRBJ2-7; D gene: TRBD2; CDR3 DNA: TGTGCCAGCAGCCTTCTAGCGGGAGGGTACGAGCAGTACTTC; CDR3 protein: CASSLLAGGYEQYF
clone size: .; V gene: TRBV10-3; J gene: TRBJ2-3; D gene: .; CDR3 DNA: TGTGCCATCCGGAAAGGGGGGGGTTTGAGCACAGATACGCAGTATTTT; CDR3 protein: CAIRKGGGLSTDTQYF
clone size: .; V gene: TRBV19; J gene: TRBJ2-7; D gene: .; CDR3 DNA: TGTGCCAGCTCTCAGGTGGGCTACGAGCAGTACTTC; CDR3 protein: CASSQVGYEQYF
clone size: .; V gene: TRBV7-9; J gene: TRBJ1-1; D gene: .; CDR3 DNA: TGTGCCAGCAGCCTGGGACAGAACACTGAAGCTTTCTTT; CDR3 protein: CASSLGQNTEAFF
clone size: .; V gene: TRBV4-3; J gene: TRBJ2-6; D gene: TRBD1; CDR3 DNA: TGCGCCAGCAGCCACGGGACAGGGGGGTCTGGGGCCAACGTCCTGACTTTC; CDR3 protein: CASSHGTGGSGANVLTF
clone size: .; V gene: TRBV19; J gene: TRBJ2-1; D gene: .; CDR3 DNA: TGTGCCAGTACCCTAAGCGTGGGTTTAAAGTCCTACAATGAGCAGTTCTTC; CDR3 protein: CASTLSVGLKSYNEQFF
clone size: .; V gene: TRBV19; J gene: TRBJ2-1; D gene: TRBD1; CDR3 DNA: TGTGCCAGTAGTCGACAGGGGTCCTCCCGTGAGCAGTTCTTC; CDR3 protein: CASSRQGSSREQFF
clone size: once; V gene: TRBV5-1; J gene: TRBJ2-7; D gene: .; CDR3 DNA: TGCGCCAGCAGCTTTAACAGGGCGTCCTACGAGCAGTACTTC; CDR3 protein: CASSFNRASYEQYF
clone size: .; V gene: TRBV29-1; J gene: TRBJ2-5; D gene: .; CDR3 DNA: TGCAGCGTTGGTGGGGCTCGGGAGACCCAGTACTTC; CDR3 protein: CSVGGARETQYF
clone size: .; V gene: TRBV7-9; J gene: TRBJ2-3; D gene: TRBD2; CDR3 DNA: TGTGCCAGCAGCGCCACACTAGCGGGGTGGATGGATACGCAGTATTTT; CDR3 protein: CASSATLAGWMDTQYF
clone size: .; V gene: TRBV5-1; J gene: TRBJ2-2; D gene: .; CDR3 DNA: TGCGCCAGCAGCTCCGACACCGGGGAGCTGTTTTTT; CDR3 protein: CASSSDTGELFF
clone size: .; V gene: TRBV7-9; J gene: TRBJ2-1; D gene: .; CDR3 DNA: TGTGCCAGCAGGGAAGGGAGTTCGGGCAATGAGCAGTTCTTC; CDR3 protein: CASREGSSGNEQFF
clone size: .; V gene: TRBV18; J gene: TRBJ2-1; D gene: TRBD1; CDR3 DNA: TGTGCCAGCTCCCACCGCGGGACAGGGGCCCATGAGCAGTTCTTC; CDR3 protein: CASSHRGTGAHEQFF
clone size: .; V gene: TRBV7-2; J gene: TRBJ2-1; D gene: .; CDR3 DNA: TGTGCCAGCAGCTTAGGGGACTCCAGGTGGGGTGAGCAGTTCTTC; CDR3 protein: CASSLGDSRWGEQFF
clone size: .; V gene: TRBV6-5; J gene: TRBJ2-7; D gene: .; CDR3 DNA: TGTGCCAGCAGTATGGGGGGCGAGCAGTACTTC; CDR3 protein: CASSMGGEQYF
clone size: .; V gene: TRBV7-9; J gene: TRBJ2-1; D gene: TRBD2; CDR3 DNA: TGTGCCAGCAGCATGAGACTAGCGGCCACTAACAATGAGCAGTTCTTC; CDR3 protein: CASSMRLAATNNEQFF
clone size: once; V gene: TRBV19; J gene: TRBJ2-2; D gene: .; CDR3 DNA: TGTGCCAGTAGTATCACAGGGTACACCGGGGAGCTGTTTTTT; CDR3 protein: CASSITGYTGELFF
clone size: .; V gene: TRBV19; J gene: TRBJ2-7; D gene: TRBD2; CDR3 DNA: TGTGCCAGTAGCCTTGGACTAGTCCCATCCTACGAGCAGTACTTC; CDR3 protein: CASSLGLVPSYEQYF
clone size: once; V gene: TRBV5-1; J gene: TRBJ2-7; D gene: .; CDR3 DNA: TGCGCCAGCAGCTCTGGTAACTCGTACGAGCAGTACTTC; CDR3 protein: CASSSGNSYEQYF
clone size: .; V gene: TRBV29-1; J gene: TRBJ2-1; D gene: .; CDR3 DNA: TGCAGCGTTACGGACAGATCTAAAATCAATGAGCAGTTCTTC; CDR3 protein: CSVTDRSKINEQFF
clone size: .; V gene: TRBV15; J gene: TRBJ1-5; D gene: .; CDR3 DNA: TGTGCCACCAGCAGAGAAAGCCCTGGTCATTCCTCCTCCAATCAGCCCCAGCATTTT; CDR3 protein: CATSRESPGHSSSNQPQHF
clone size: .; V gene: TRBV6-5; J gene: TRBJ1-5; D gene: TRBD1; CDR3 DNA: TGTGCCAGCAGAGAGACAGGGTTGGAATATCAGCCCCAGCATTTT; CDR3 protein: CASRETGLEYQPQHF
clone size: .; V gene: TRBV6-6; J gene: TRBJ2-7; D gene: TRBD2; CDR3 DNA: TGTGCCAGCAGTTCCAGGACTAGCGGTTCCTACGAGCAGTACTTC; CDR3 protein: CASSSRTSGSYEQYF
clone size: .; V gene: TRBV10-1; J gene: TRBJ1-5; D gene: TRBD1; CDR3 DNA: TGCGCCAGCGGACGGACCGGGACAGGTGATGACAATCAGCCCCAGCATTTT; CDR3 protein: CASGRTGTGDDNQPQHF
clone size: .; V gene: TRBV5-1; J gene: TRBJ2-5; D gene: TRBD1; CDR3 DNA: TGCGCCAGCAGCCGTGGGACAGGGGACGAGACCCAGTACTTC; CDR3 protein: CASSRGTGDETQYF
clone size: .; V gene: TRBV10-3; J gene: TRBJ2-6; D gene: .; CDR3 DNA: TGTGCCATCAGTGAGGACGTGCAGGGCGCCCTCTCTGGGGCCAACGTCCTGACTTTC; CDR3 protein: CAISEDVQGALSGANVLTF
clone size: .; V gene: TRBV7-8; J gene: TRBJ2-7; D gene: TRBD2; CDR3 DNA: TGTGCCAGCAGCTTACTATCTATTTCTGGGACTAGCGGGAAACTACCCTACGAGCAGTACTTC; CDR3 protein: CASSLLSISGTSGKLPYEQYF
clone size: few; V gene: TRBV27; J gene: TRBJ2-1; D gene: .; CDR3 DNA: TGTGCCAGCAGTTCAGGGGTATCCTACAATGAGCAGTTCTTC; CDR3 protein: CASSSGVSYNEQFF
clone size: .; V gene: TRBV27; J gene: TRBJ2-2; D gene: .; CDR3 DNA: TGTGCCAGCAGCCGGGGTCACAACACCGGGGAGCTGTTTTTT; CDR3 protein: CASSRGHNTGELFF
clone size: .; V gene: TRBV5-1; J gene: TRBJ1-1; D gene: .; CDR3 DNA: TGCGCCAGCAGCTTGGTTGCGGGTAGAGAAACTGAAGCTTTCTTT; CDR3 protein: CASSLVAGRETEAFF
clone size: .; V gene: TRBV29-1; J gene: TRBJ2-5; D gene: TRBD2; CDR3 DNA: TGCAGCGTCAGCCGGGACAGCGGGGGGGAGACCCAGTACTTC; CDR3 protein: CSVSRDSGGETQYF
clone size: .; V gene: TRBV15; J gene: TRBJ1-2; D gene: .; CDR3 DNA: TGTGCCACCAGTGCAGGGTTCCTCTATGGCTACACCTTC; CDR3 protein: CATSAGFLYGYTF
clone size: .; V gene: TRBV5-4; J gene: TRBJ2-1; D gene: TRBD1; CDR3 DNA: TGTGCCAGCAGCTTGGGGACAGGGAGAATCGCCTACAATGAGCAGTTCTTC; CDR3 protein: CASSLGTGRIAYNEQFF
clone size: .; V gene: TRBV10-3; J gene: TRBJ2-3; D gene: .; CDR3 DNA: TGTGCCATCAGGGCAGGTGCAGATACGCAGTATTTT; CDR3 protein: CAIRAGADTQYF
clone size: .; V gene: TRBV29-1; J gene: TRBJ2-3; D gene: .; CDR3 DNA: TGCAGCGCCGTCAGAGGCGAAAGTACGCAGTATTTT; CDR3 protein: CSAVRGESTQYF
clone size: .; V gene: TRBV18; J gene: TRBJ1-2; D gene: .; CDR3 DNA: TGTGCCAGCTCACCACCGGAGGGTCACTATGGCTACACCTTC; CDR3 protein: CASSPPEGHYGYTF
clone size: .; V gene: TRBV11-2; J gene: TRBJ2-7; D gene: TRBD2; CDR3 DNA: TGTGCCAGCAGCCACCCCTTGCGGGAGCGCGAGCAGTACTTC; CDR3 protein: CASSHPLREREQYF
clone size: .; V gene: TRBV15; J gene: TRBJ2-1; D gene: TRBD1; CDR3 DNA: TGTGCCACCAGCAGAGGCACCGGGACAGGGGGCGGTAGGCAGTTCTTC; CDR3 protein: CATSRGTGTGGGRQFF
clone size: .; V gene: TRBV6-5; J gene: TRBJ2-5; D gene: TRBD2; CDR3 DNA: TGTGCCAGCAGCTCGACTAGCGCCCAAGAGACCCAGTACTTC; CDR3 protein: CASSSTSAQETQYF
clone size: few; V gene: TRBV19; J gene: TRBJ2-1; D gene: .; CDR3 DNA: TGTGCCAGTAGTACTCGTACAGGGAAAGTCACCTACAATGAGCAGTTCTTC; CDR3 protein: CASSTRTGKVTYNEQFF
clone size: once; V gene: TRBV19; J gene: TRBJ2-1; D gene: .; CDR3 DNA: TGTGCCAGTAGTATTCCGCAGGGAGGTAACAATGAGCAGTTCTTC; CDR3 protein: CASSIPQGGNNEQFF
clone size: .; V gene: TRBV6-6; J gene: TRBJ1-4; D gene: TRBD1; CDR3 DNA: TGTGCCAGCAGTTACTCGGGACAGGGGATGGGCGAAAAACTGTTTTTT; CDR3 protein: CASSYSGQGMGEKLFF
clone size: once; V gene: TRBV5-1; J gene: TRBJ1-4; D gene: .; CDR3 DNA: TGCGCCAGCAGCTTGGGCAGGGGAAGTGAAAAACTGTTTTTT; CDR3 protein: CASSLGRGSEKLFF
clone size: .; V gene: TRBV11-1; J gene: TRBJ2-1; D gene: TRBD2; CDR3 DNA: TGTGCCAGCAGCTCCCGGGATCCGGGATCTAGCGGGAGGGCCGATGAGCAGTTCTTC; CDR3 protein: CASSSRDPGSSGRADEQFF
clone size: .; V gene: TRBV19; J gene: TRBJ1-3; D gene: .; CDR3 DNA: TGTGCCAGTAGTAGACTAAGCTCTGGAAACACCATATATTTT; CDR3 protein: CASSRLSSGNTIYF
clone size: .; V gene: TRBV19; J gene: TRBJ2-1; D gene: TRBD1; CDR3 DNA: TGTGCCAGTAGTATGGGACAGGGGATCGGTGAGCAGTTCTTC; CDR3 protein: CASSMGQGIGEQFF